This TCR beta chain is drawn from a study of blood T cells in healthy people across ages. Study in general: Researchers report that template switching captured about one barcoded beta molecule per two T cells. Study-wide results and limits: Higher diversity and more naive CD4+ cells were features of long-lived donors, compared to aged donors. A strong correlation was found between TCR beta diversity and the percentage of naive T cells.

Primers used in a second PCR of about 7 to 12 cycles were a sample-barcoded 5' primer and a J-beta primer mix. Samples each returned at least 3 million CDR3-containing paired-end reads. Via MiXCR, TCRdb re-called the 5' RACE reads, giving one row per CDR3 protein. The table lists 1.5 million to 1.8 million distinct CDR3 sequences, approximately 42% of them singletons. This clonotype turned up a few times. What it recognizes is unknown. This clonotype was sampled from a woman between 18 and 30 years old in good health. Sequencing was performed on blood.

The CDR3 DNA reads TGTGCCAGCAGCTCACGAGCCGCCGGCGGCCACGAGCAGTACTTC. As protein: CASSSRAAGGHEQYF. The chain has TRBV7-6 and TRBJ2-7; D call uncertain. The length of the CDR3 is 15 residues. Trimming cost V 4 bases and J 5 bases, with 18 bases left between them. Germline-derived CDR1 and CDR2 are SGHVS and FNYEAQ.